A single T cell receptor (beta chain) is shown here with its context. What it recognizes is unknown. The data originate from a study of OX40 agonist ivuxolimab in advanced cancers. Study-level background: The patients' treatment was ivuxolimab, an agonistic anti-OX40 (CD134) antibody. In three patients, partial responses were observed, one with hepatocellular carcinoma and two with cutaneous melanoma. General study findings and limits: CD4+ and CD8+ T cells in blood underwent clonal expansion by week 6 at 0.1 to 3.0 mg/kg. Certain nonresponders likewise exhibited a low normalized T-cell clonal expansion.

The protocol was immunoSEQ multiplex PCR, while the TCRdb copy is restricted to in-frame clones and leaves out a portion. The sample lists around 15,000 clones, 80% occurring once. The V gene's germline CDR1 is SNHLY and CDR2 FYNNEI. With 7 bases removed from V and 10 bases from J, the gap between germline ends came to 8 bases. The CDR3 runs 10 residues. The V and J genes are TRBV2 and TRBJ2-1; TRBD1 might be the D (5 bases). This clonotype originated in an adult with an advanced solid tumor such as melanoma, head and neck, liver or kidney cancer. The specimen comprised CD4+ or CD8+ T cells sorted from blood, sampled in a trial of the OX40 agonist ivuxolimab. CDR3 coding DNA: TGTGCCAGCACTGGGGCGGAGCAGTTCTTC. Its protein is CASTGAEQFF. The entire variable domain, with the rest obtained from reference TRBV2 and TRBJ2-1, is as follows: EPEVTQTPSHQVTQMGQEVILRCVPISNHLYFYWYRQILGQKVEFLVSFYNNEISEKSEIFDDQFSVERPDGSNFTLKIRSTKLEDSAMYFCASTGAEQFFGPGTRLTVL.